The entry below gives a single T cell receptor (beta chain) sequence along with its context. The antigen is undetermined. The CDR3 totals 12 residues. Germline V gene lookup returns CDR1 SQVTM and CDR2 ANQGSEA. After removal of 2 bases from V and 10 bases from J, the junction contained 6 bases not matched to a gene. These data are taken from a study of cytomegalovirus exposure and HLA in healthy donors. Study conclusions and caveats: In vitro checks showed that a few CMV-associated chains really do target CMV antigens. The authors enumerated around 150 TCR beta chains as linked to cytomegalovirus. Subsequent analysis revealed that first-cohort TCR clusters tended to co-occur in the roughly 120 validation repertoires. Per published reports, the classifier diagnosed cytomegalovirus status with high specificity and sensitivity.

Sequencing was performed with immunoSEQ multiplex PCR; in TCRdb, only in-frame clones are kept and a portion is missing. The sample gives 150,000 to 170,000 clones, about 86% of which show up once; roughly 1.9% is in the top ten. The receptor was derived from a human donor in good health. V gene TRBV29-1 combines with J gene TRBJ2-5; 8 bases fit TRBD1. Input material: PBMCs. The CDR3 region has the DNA TGCAGCGTTGAAAGGACAGGGCGGCTCCAGTACTTC. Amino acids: CSVERTGRLQYF.